This T cell receptor (beta chain) was recovered during a study of blood T cell repertoires in COVID-19. The wider study: Spain, Italy and the United States supplied samples that represented acute and convalescent COVID-19.

Using immunoSEQ multiplex PCR, the repertoire was profiled, and TCRdb retains in-frame clones only, with some absent. Of over 45,000 clones listed, about 78% were seen once; the top ten hold 22%. V lost 3 bases, J lost 12 bases, and 17 bases lay in between. CDR1 SGHTA and CDR2 FQGTGA come from the germline V gene. The length of the CDR3 is 14 residues. The V and J genes are TRBV7-3 and TRBJ1-4; the D gene is possibly TRBD1 (5 bases). The sequenced sample consisted of peripheral blood. This clonotype was sampled from a man in his fifties or sixties with active or convalescent COVID-19. CDR3 protein: CASSFSPVGGELFF. The CDR3, as DNA: TGTGCCAGCAGCTTTTCCCCAGTGGGGGGGGAACTGTTTTTT.